This TCR beta chain stems from a study of blood T cell repertoires in COVID-19. This clone showed up many times. Some clones are missing from TCRdb's copy, which holds only in-frame ones; the method was immunoSEQ multiplex PCR. The sample includes 300,000 to 450,000 clones, 87% of them seen just once. Germline CDR1 is LGHDT and CDR2 is YNNKEL (reference sequence). CDR3 length: 13 amino acids. Unmatched junction bases numbered 5, after V lost 5 bases and J lost 4 bases. This chain joins TRBV3-1 (or the pseudogene TRBV3-2) and TRBJ2-7; 7 nucleotides agree with TRBD1. This TCR came from an older woman with COVID-19, enrolled during active disease. The sample taken for sequencing was peripheral blood. In DNA form, the CDR3 reads TGTGCCAGCAGCTACGGGACAGTTTACGAGCAGTACTTC. Translated: CASSYGTVYEQYF.